This T cell receptor (beta chain) was retrieved from a study of T cell changes during pregnancy in multiple sclerosis. Profiled with immunoSEQ multiplex PCR; TCRdb holds only in-frame clones, not every one. The top ten hold over 0.8% of the sample, which has tens of thousands of clones, more than 70% seen once. This CDR3 has 14 residues. V was trimmed by 7 bases and J by 4 bases, leaving 17 bases between them. Looked up from germline, CDR1 is SGHRS and CDR2 is YFSETQ. This specimen was peripheral blood, taken in the first trimester of pregnancy. This receptor was taken from a female donor in good health, enrolled as a control in a pregnancy study. V and J are TRBV5-1 and TRBJ2-5; D is possibly TRBD2 (5 bases). The DNA of the CDR3 is TGCGCCAGCGGGTATTCCCGGGGTCCAGAGACCCAGTACTTC. Translation: CASGYSRGPETQYF.